The table lists the clone carrying this T cell receptor beta chain with many counts. What it binds is unknown. The data stem from a study of T cell repertoires in cytomegalovirus infection. Study as a whole: Epitope selection comprised recently identified HLA-C-restricted CMV epitopes and well-studied HLA-B-restricted CMV epitopes. From public TCR beta signatures came an indication of both CMV infection and matching HLA type.

TCRdb re-called the reads with MiXCR, one entry per CDR3 protein. The sample lists about 920,000 distinct CDR3 sequences; approximately 31% were seen once. General study points: The cumulative frequency of public TCR beta families identified carriers of CMV plus the relevant HLA. Dominant in the ex vivo response were TCR beta clonotypes restricted by HLA-C and specific for CMV.

The ends lost 6 bases at V and 2 bases at J; junction bases unmatched: 3. The length of the CDR3 is 14 residues. Germline V gene sequence: CDR1 SGHTA, CDR2 FQGNSA. The specimen comprised cultured CD8+ T cells from PBMCs, sampled from culture after CMV antigen stimulation. The chain carries TRBV7-2 and TRBJ1-3; 8 nucleotides line up with TRBD1. The origin of this receptor is a human donor in good health (CMV status not recorded). Some clones in this sample may be carry-over from other donors' samples. The DNA of the CDR3 is TGTGCCAGCAGGGAACAGGGGGCTGGAAACACCATATATTTT. This encodes CASREQGAGNTIYF.